The present T cell receptor beta chain was sequenced within a study of beta chain features in type 1 diabetes. General study results and limits: Patients showed naive, central memory and Treg TCRB repertoires that appeared more similar than those of healthy donors.

In this sample, this clone turned up a few times. Its antigen is not identified. The authors reverse transcribed all of the isolated RNA, so sequencing captured expressed TCRB transcripts. Produced via immunoSEQ multiplex PCR; TCRdb's table is partial and in-frame only. Of approximately 40,000 clones listed, approximately 48% are singletons. This TCR was recovered from a woman aged 30 to 39 in good health. Sequenced sample: stem cell memory CD4+ T cells from blood.

CDR3 loop: CASSAGATLTYEQYF. The CDR3 nucleotides read TGCGCCAGCAGTGCAGGGGCGACTCTTACCTACGAGCAGTACTTC. V gene TRBV10-2 combines with J gene TRBJ2-7; a possible D gene is TRBD1 (6 bases). The germline CDR1 and CDR2 sequences are WSHSY and SAAADI. This CDR3 has 15 amino acids. V was pared by 4 bases and J by 2 bases, with 15 bases between.